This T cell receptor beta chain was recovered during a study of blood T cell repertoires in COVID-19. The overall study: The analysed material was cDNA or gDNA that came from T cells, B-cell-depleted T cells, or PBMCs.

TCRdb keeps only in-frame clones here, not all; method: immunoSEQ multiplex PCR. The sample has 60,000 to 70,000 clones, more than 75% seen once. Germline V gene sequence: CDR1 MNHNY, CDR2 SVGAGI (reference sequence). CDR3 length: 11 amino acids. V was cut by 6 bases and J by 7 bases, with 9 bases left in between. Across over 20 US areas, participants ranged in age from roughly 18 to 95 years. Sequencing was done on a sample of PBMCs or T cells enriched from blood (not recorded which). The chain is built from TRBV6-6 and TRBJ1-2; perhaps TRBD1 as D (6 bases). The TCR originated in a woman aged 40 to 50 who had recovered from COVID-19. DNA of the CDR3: TGTGCCAGCAGCACAGGGACTGGCTACACCTTC. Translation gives CASSTGTGYTF.